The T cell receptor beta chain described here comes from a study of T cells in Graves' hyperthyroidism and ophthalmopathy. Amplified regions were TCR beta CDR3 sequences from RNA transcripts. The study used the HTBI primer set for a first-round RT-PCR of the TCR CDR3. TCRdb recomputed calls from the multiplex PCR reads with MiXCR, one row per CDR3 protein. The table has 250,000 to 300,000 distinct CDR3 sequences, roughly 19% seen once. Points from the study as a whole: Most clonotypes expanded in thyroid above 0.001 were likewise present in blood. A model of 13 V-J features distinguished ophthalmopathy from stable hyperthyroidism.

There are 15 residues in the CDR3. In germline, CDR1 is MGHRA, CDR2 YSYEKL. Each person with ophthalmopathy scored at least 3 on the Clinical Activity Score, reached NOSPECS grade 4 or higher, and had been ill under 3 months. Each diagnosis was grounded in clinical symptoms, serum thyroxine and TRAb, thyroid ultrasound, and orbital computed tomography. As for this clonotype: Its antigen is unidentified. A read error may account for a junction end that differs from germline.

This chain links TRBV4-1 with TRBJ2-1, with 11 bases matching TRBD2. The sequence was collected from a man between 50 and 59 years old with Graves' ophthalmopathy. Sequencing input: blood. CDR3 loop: CANSQPGLAANEQFF. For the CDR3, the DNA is TGCGCCAACAGCCAGCCGGGACTAGCGGCGAATGAGCAGTTCTTC.